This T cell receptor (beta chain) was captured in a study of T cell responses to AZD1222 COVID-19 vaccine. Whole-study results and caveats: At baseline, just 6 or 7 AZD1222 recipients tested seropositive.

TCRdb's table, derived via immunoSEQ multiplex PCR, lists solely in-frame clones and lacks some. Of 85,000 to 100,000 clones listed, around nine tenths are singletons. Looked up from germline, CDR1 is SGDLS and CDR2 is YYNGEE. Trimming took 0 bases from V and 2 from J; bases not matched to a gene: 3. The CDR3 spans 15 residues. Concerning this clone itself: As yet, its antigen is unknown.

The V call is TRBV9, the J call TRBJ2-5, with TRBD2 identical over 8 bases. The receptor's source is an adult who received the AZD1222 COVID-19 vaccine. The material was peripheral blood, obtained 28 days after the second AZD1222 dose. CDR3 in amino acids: CASSVGGGPQETQYF. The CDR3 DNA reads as TGTGCCAGCAGCGTAGGCGGGGGGCCACAAGAGACCCAGTACTTC.